A selection of T cell receptor beta chains follows, all from one sample in a study of PD-L1 blockade in urothelial cancer. Measured with immunoSEQ multiplex PCR; TCRdb has only the in-frame clones, and not every one. Found here are 75,000 to 100,000 clones, 83% of them singletons; the top ten hold 8.4%. The starting material was PBMCs, obtained around atezolizumab (anti-PD-L1) treatment. Every receptor here comes from a man aged 70 or older with urothelial cancer. CDR3s include the opening cysteine and the closing phenylalanine or tryptophan. D genes are given only for firm matches. Not all rows give a size; the values are once, few, many and, for expanded clones, a class.

>TRBD1|TRBV5-4|NA|TRBJ1-2
CASSRDRGYGYTF
TGTGCCAGCAGCCGGGACAGGGGCTATGGCTACACCTTC
>NA|TRBV4-1|NA|TRBJ2-7
CASSQGLGQGYEQYF
TGCGCCAGCAGCCAAGGCCTCGGGCAGGGCTACGAGCAGTACTTC
>TRBD1|TRBV19|NA|TRBJ2-6
CASMGQGSFSGANVLTF
TGTGCCAGTATGGGACAGGGGTCCTTCTCTGGGGCCAACGTCCTGACTTTC
>NA|TRBV19|once|TRBJ1-2
CASSISKAAANYTF
TGTGCCAGTAGTATTTCGAAGGCGGCAGCTAATTACACCTTC
>TRBD2|TRBV30|NA|TRBJ2-7
CAWSKLGRDEQYF
TGTGCCTGGAGTAAACTGGGGAGGGACGAGCAGTACTTC
>NA|TRBV5-1|once|TRBJ1-1
CASSLDSSRATEAFF
TGCGCCAGCAGCTTGGACAGCTCGAGAGCAACTGAAGCTTTCTTT
>TRBD2|TRBV7-9|few|TRBJ2-7
CASSLGRGDYEQYF
TGTGCCAGCAGCTTAGGTCGGGGGGACTACGAGCAGTACTTC
>TRBD2|TRBV5-4|NA|TRBJ2-1
CASSLVGRDYNEQFF
TGTGCCAGCAGCTTGGTAGGGAGGGACTACAATGAGCAGTTCTTC
>TRBD1|TRBV19|NA|TRBJ2-7
CASSSTGTGEYEQYF
TGTGCCAGTAGTAGCACCGGGACAGGGGAGTACGAGCAGTACTTC
>TRBD1|TRBV5-6|once|TRBJ2-3
CASSLQGSQYF
TGTGCCAGCAGCTTACAGGGGTCGCAGTATTTT
>TRBD1|TRBV6-5|NA|TRBJ1-2
CATRQGAMGYGYTF
TGTGCCACTAGACAGGGGGCGATGGGGTATGGCTACACCTTC
>NA|TRBV5-4|NA|TRBJ2-5
CASSKDFQETQYF
TGTGCCAGCAGCAAGGACTTCCAAGAGACCCAGTACTTC
>NA|TRBV5-1|once|TRBJ1-2
CASSLGDSYGYTF
TGCGCCAGCAGCTTGGGCGACAGTTATGGCTACACCTTC
>NA|TRBV2|few|TRBJ1-3
CASRGTVSGNTIYF
TGTGCCAGCAGGGGTACAGTCTCTGGAAACACCATATATTTT
>TRBD2|TRBV2|NA|TRBJ2-3
CARGGASGGSGTDTQYF
TGTGCCAGAGGGGGCGCTAGCGGGGGCTCAGGGACAGATACGCAGTATTTT
>TRBD1|TRBV18|NA|TRBJ2-7
CASSLGDRTSSEQYF
TGTGCCAGCTCCCTCGGGGACAGGACATCGTCTGAGCAGTACTTC
>NA|TRBV11-2|NA|TRBJ2-7
CASSLESLYEQYF
TGTGCCAGCAGCTTAGAGAGTCTCTACGAGCAGTACTTC
>NA|TRBV7-8|NA|TRBJ1-1
CASSFKGGGEKRYTEAFF
TGTGCCAGCAGCTTCAAGGGGGGGGGCGAAAAAAGGTACACTGAAGCTTTCTTT
>TRBD1|TRBV7-9|NA|TRBJ2-7
CASSITDRVPYEQYF
TGTGCCAGCAGCATTACAGACAGGGTCCCCTACGAGCAGTACTTC
>TRBD1|TRBV19|NA|TRBJ1-5
CASRGGQGAGSNQPQHF
TGTGCCAGTAGGGGGGGACAGGGGGCTGGTAGCAATCAGCCCCAGCATTTT
>TRBD2|TRBV6-5|NA|TRBJ2-1
CASRRTSGGAVLF
TGTGCCAGCAGACGGACTAGCGGGGGGGCAGTGCTCTTC
>NA|TRBV7-2|NA|TRBJ2-7
CASSSYYEQYF
TGTGCCAGCAGCTCTTACTACGAGCAGTACTTC
>TRBD1|TRBV7-2|NA|TRBJ1-5
CASSLVSGTEVYQPQHF
TGTGCCAGCAGCTTAGTATCCGGGACAGAAGTATACCAGCCCCAGCATTTT
>NA|TRBV6-5|few|TRBJ1-1
CASKQTGENTEAFF
TGTGCCAGCAAACAGACAGGAGAGAACACTGAAGCTTTCTTT
>NA|TRBV11-3|NA|TRBJ2-2
CASSEGTPGELFF
TGTGCCAGCAGCGAGGGGACACCCGGGGAGCTGTTTTTT
>NA|TRBV19|NA|TRBJ1-5
CASTDRGVSNQPQHF
TGTGCCAGTACCGATCGGGGGGTGAGCAATCAGCCCCAGCATTTT
>TRBD1|TRBV18|NA|TRBJ2-7
CASSPSGQAYEQYF
TGTGCCAGCTCACCCTCAGGACAGGCCTACGAGCAGTACTTC
>TRBD1|TRBV11-2|NA|TRBJ1-1
CASSLIQGASEAFF
TGTGCCAGCAGCCTAATACAGGGGGCTTCTGAAGCTTTCTTT
>TRBD2|TRBV4-1|NA|TRBJ2-1
CASSLGTSGGVYNEQFF
TGCGCCAGCAGCCTTGGGACTAGCGGGGGGGTTTACAATGAGCAGTTCTTC
>TRBD2|TRBV29-1|once|TRBJ2-7
CSVEELAGGFYEQYF
TGCAGCGTTGAAGAGTTAGCGGGAGGGTTCTACGAGCAGTACTTC
>TRBD1|TRBV28|NA|TRBJ2-1
CASSLWGRGFNNEQFF
TGTGCCAGCAGTTTATGGGGCAGGGGGTTTAACAATGAGCAGTTCTTC
>TRBD2|TRBV18|NA|TRBJ2-5
CASSSLAVQRETQYF
TGTGCCAGCTCTTCACTAGCGGTCCAAAGGGAGACCCAGTACTTC
>TRBD2|TRBV2|once|TRBJ2-5
CASSILSGGGETQYF
TGTGCCAGCAGCATCCTCAGCGGGGGGGGAGAGACCCAGTACTTC
>TRBD2|TRBV5-6|NA|TRBJ2-3
CASSPGPTTSGDTPLQYF
TGTGCCAGCAGCCCCGGTCCCACGACTAGCGGCGATACACCCCTGCAGTATTTT
>NA|TRBV2|NA|TRBJ2-1
CASGPGRGNYNEQFF
TGTGCCAGCGGGCCAGGGCGGGGCAACTACAATGAGCAGTTCTTC
>NA|TRBV7-2|NA|TRBJ2-2
CASSLTPGHQNTGELFF
TGTGCCAGCAGTTTAACTCCGGGACATCAGAACACCGGGGAGCTGTTTTTT
>NA|TRBV29-1|once|TRBJ1-4
CSAGGQGFEKLFF
TGCAGCGCGGGGGGGCAGGGGTTTGAAAAACTGTTTTTT